One TCR beta chain is described in this entry. These data originate in a study of blood T cell repertoires in COVID-19. As for the study in general: Spain, Italy and the United States supplied samples that represented acute and convalescent COVID-19.

Here immunoSEQ multiplex PCR was the method, and the copy in TCRdb shows in-frame clones only, minus some. In the table there are under 300,000 clones, roughly four fifths of which are singletons. Among Cohort 3 donors, those recovered had two negative PCRs, clearance, or symptom resolution. The source of this sequence is a man aged 40-55 years who had recovered from COVID-19. Sequenced material: PBMCs or T cells enriched from blood (not recorded which).

CDR3 protein: CASSRGQNSNQPQHF. The CDR3 DNA follows: TGCGCCAGCAGCCGGGGACAGAATAGCAATCAGCCCCAGCATTTT. The chain joins TRBV4-1 to TRBJ1-5; 7 bases line up with TRBD1. Trimming removed 4 bases from V and 0 bases from J; junction bases left unmatched: 3. Germline V lookup: CDR1 MGHRA, CDR2 YSYEKL. The CDR3 is 15 residues long.